These 29 T cell receptor beta chains share one sample of origin, sequenced in a study of CD8+ T cells in alopecia areata. Treatment specified: oral pan-JAK inhibitor, 5-10 mg twice daily. As the sequencing template, cDNA was produced by extracting RNA and reverse transcribing it. Here immunoSEQ multiplex PCR was the method, and the copy in TCRdb shows in-frame clones only, minus some. The data show over 150,000 clones, 55% to 75% seen once. The specimen comprised CD4+ T cells sorted from blood, sampled at week 24, from a patient treated with tofacitinib. The receptors here all came from a human donor with alopecia areata.

This clone was seen more than once but under ten times. The V and J genes are TRBV30 and TRBJ1-1, with D unclear. The germline V gene encodes CDR1 GTSNPN and CDR2 SVGIG (reference sequence). Trimming shortened V by 4 bases and J by 0 bases, and 9 bases separated the two germline ends. The CDR3 is 13 residues long. The DNA for the CDR3 is TGTGCCTGGACTTGGCCGCTGAACACTGAAGCTTTCTTT. Translating it yields CAWTWPLNTEAFF.

This clone was observed at least ten times. V and J are TRBV6-1 and TRBJ2-4; 8 bases align to TRBD2. Germline assignment: CDR1 MNHNS and CDR2 SASEGT. There are 12 residues in the CDR3. Unmatched junction bases numbered 6, after V lost 2 bases and J lost 15 bases. CDR3 DNA sequence: TGTGCCAGCAGTGAACTCCCGGGACTAGGGTACTTC. Its translation: CASSELPGLGYF.

The genes are TRBV25-1 and TRBJ2-2, with D unresolved. Between the trimmed V and J ends, which lost 4 bases and 3 bases, there was a span of 6 bases. The CDR3 covers 13 residues. Per the germline V gene, CDR1 is MGHDK and CDR2 is SYGVNS. Here the CDR3 reads CASSGRDTGELFF. The CDR3 DNA follows: TGTGCCAGCAGTGGAAGGGACACCGGGGAGCTGTTTTTT.

This clone was found once. The V call is TRBV29-1, the J call TRBJ1-2; 8 bases are shared with TRBD1. With 5 bases clipped from V and 2 bases from J, the junction kept 16 bases outside the gene matches. The CDR3 extends over 17 amino acids. Per the germline V gene, CDR1 is SQVTM and CDR2 is ANQGSEA. The CDR3 DNA reads as TGCAGCGTTCAAGGCGGGACAGGATCCTCCCCGAACTATGGCTACACCTTC. This sequence encodes CSVQGGTGSSPNYGYTF.

This chain uses TRBV29-1 with TRBJ1-2; tentative D call: TRBD1 (5 bases). Germline CDR1 is SQVTM and CDR2 is ANQGSEA. Deletions cut 4 bases from V and 7 bases from J, with 16 bases between. The CDR3 is 13 residues long. DNA for the CDR3: TGCAGCGTTGGGCAGGGAACACCTCCTGGCTACACCTTC. Encoded protein: CSVGQGTPPGYTF.

The V and J genes are TRBV30 and TRBJ1-4, with D possibly matching TRBD1 (5 bases). V gave up 0 bases and J gave up 8 bases, with 13 bases separating them. The CDR3 is 14 residues long. Per germline, CDR1 GTSNPN and CDR2 SVGIG (reference sequence). For the CDR3, the DNA is TGTGCCTGGAGTGTAACGGGACTTTTGGAAAAACTGTTTTTT. Translated, it gives CAWSVTGLLEKLFF.

This clone occurred once. This sequence joins TRBV29-1 and TRBJ1-1; possibly TRBD1 for D (6 bases). The germline V gene has CDR1 SQVTM and CDR2 ANQGSEA. The V end was cut by 7 bases, the J end by 1 base, with 16 bases between. CDR3 length equals 14 residues. CDR3 protein: CSGRQAGSNTEAFF. CDR3 DNA sequence: TGCAGCGGCAGACAGGCAGGCTCGAACACTGAAGCTTTCTTT.

The V and J genes are TRBV9 and TRBJ2-1, with D possibly matching TRBD1 (6 bases). V dropped 6 bases and J dropped 7 bases, with 23 bases sitting between them. From germline, CDR1 is SGDLS and CDR2 YYNGEE. This CDR3 spans 16 amino acids. The CDR3 region is CASTPAGGTTVNEQFF. In DNA form, the CDR3 reads TGTGCCAGCACCCCCGCGGGTGGGACAACTGTTAATGAGCAGTTCTTC.

The CDR3 loop reads CASDPGGAEAFF. The DNA of the CDR3 is TGTGCCAGCGATCCAGGGGGGGCTGAAGCTTTCTTT. The genes are TRBV2 and TRBJ1-1; 7 positions agree with TRBD1. J was trimmed by 6 bases and V by 8 bases; bases with no gene match: 6. The CDR3 is made up of 12 amino acids. CDR1 is SNHLY, CDR2 FYNNEI, per germline.

The chain uses TRBV23-1 and TRBJ2-2; 7 positions match TRBD1. TRBV23-1 is treated as an ORF (open reading frame) with a function not yet certain. This CDR3 is 18 amino acids long. V lost 6 bases to trimming and J lost 0 bases; unmatched junction nucleotides: 13. CDR3 amino acids: CASRTGFGDNANTGELFF. The CDR3 bases are TGCGCCAGCAGGACAGGGTTTGGCGATAACGCGAACACCGGGGAGCTGTTTTTT.

The chain has TRBV25-1 and TRBJ1-2; possible D gene TRBD1, 5 bases. V dropped 5 bases and J dropped 5 bases, with 12 bases sitting between them. The CDR3 loop spans 13 amino acids. The V gene's germline CDR1 is MGHDK and CDR2 SYGVNS. The CDR3 DNA reads as TGTGCCAGCAGTCGGGGTAGGGGTTATGGCTACACCTTC. Its protein product is CASSRGRGYGYTF.

This chain uses TRBV30 with TRBJ1-6; a weak D match, TRBD1 (5 bases). The germline V gene encodes CDR1 GTSNPN and CDR2 SVGIG (reference sequence). V was pared by 3 bases and J by 8 bases, with 17 bases between. This CDR3 is built from 15 residues. CDR3 sequence: CAWRASGLVHSPLHF. CDR3 DNA: TGTGCCTGGAGAGCCTCGGGGCTGGTACATTCACCCCTCCACTTT. Drawing the rest from reference TRBV30 and TRBJ1-6, the complete variable domain is SQTIHQWPATLVQPVGSPLSLECTVEGTSNPNLYWYRQAAGRGLQLLFYSVGIGQISSEVPQNLSASRPQDRQFILSSKKLLLSDSGFYLCAWRASGLVHSPLHFGNGTRLTVT.

Only a few counts were recorded for this clone. The J gene is TRBJ2-2, the V gene TRBV29-1; no firm D call. This CDR3 is built from 12 residues. Trimming took off 3 bases at V and 5 bases at J, with 7 bases between the two ends. CDR1 is SQVTM, CDR2 ANQGSEA, per germline. The CDR3 loop reads CSVERQTGELFF. CDR3 DNA sequence: TGCAGCGTTGAGAGGCAGACCGGGGAGCTGTTTTTT.

This clone was seen just once. The junction shows a germline mismatch at one end, possibly a read error. V and J are TRBV4-1 and TRBJ2-1, with a tentative D call TRBD2 (5 bases). CDR1 and CDR2 from the germline V gene are MGHRA and YSYEKL. The CDR3 totals 11 residues. The CDR3 region is CASSQDSALIF. CDR3 bases: TGCGCCAGCAGCCAAGATAGCGCCCTCATCTTC.

The chain couples TRBV15 to TRBJ1-6; TRBD1 might be the D (5 bases). Germline V gives CDR1 LNHNV, CDR2 YYDKDF (reference sequence). The germline V and J ends were trimmed by 0 bases and 9 bases, with 15 bases remaining between them. The CDR3 consists of 16 residues. The CDR3 DNA follows: TGTGCCACCAGCAGAGATCTGGCAGGGAACGGTTCACCCCTCCACTTT. Encoded protein: CATSRDLAGNGSPLHF.

The J gene is TRBJ2-7, the V gene TRBV29-1; D is undetermined. V was pared by 4 bases and J by 5 bases, with 6 bases between. The CDR3 runs to 10 residues. Germline CDR1 SQVTM, CDR2 ANQGSEA. The CDR3: CSVGTDEQYF. The CDR3 DNA follows: TGCAGCGTTGGGACGGACGAGCAGTACTTC.

The V and J genes are TRBV7-9 and TRBJ2-3, with TRBD2 matching over 7 bases. The CDR3 runs 18 residues. The V and J ends lost 4 bases and 0 bases, in that order; junction bases with no gene match: 13. The germline V gene has CDR1 SEHNR and CDR2 FQNEAQ (reference sequence). The CDR3 reads CASSWPRERGRSTDTQYF. The CDR3, as DNA: TGTGCCAGCAGCTGGCCTCGGGAGCGGGGAAGGAGCACAGATACGCAGTATTTT.

The chain employs TRBV29-1 and TRBJ1-2; D ambiguous. Germline values: CDR1 SQVTM, CDR2 ANQGSEA. The CDR3 contains 13 residues. With 1 base removed from V and 7 bases from J, the gap between germline ends came to 13 bases. The CDR3 region has the DNA TGCAGCGTTGAAGGCGGCCCTGCACCTGGCTACACCTTC. It codes for CSVEGGPAPGYTF.

The chain combines TRBV4-1 with TRBJ1-5; D ambiguous. Per germline, CDR1 MGHRA and CDR2 YSYEKL. V shed 2 bases and J shed 5 bases, with 7 bases lying between them. The CDR3 extends over 13 amino acids. CDR3 amino acids: CASSQMWDQPQHF. CDR3 in DNA: TGCGCCAGCAGCCAAATGTGGGATCAGCCCCAGCATTTT.

This clone was detected many times. The sample carries other DNA sequences with the same CDR3. The chain recombines TRBV18 with TRBJ2-2; no firm D call. CDR3 length: 14 residues. V gave up 4 bases and J gave up 4 bases, with 10 bases separating them. Germline lookup yields CDR1 KGHSH and CDR2 LQKENI. The CDR3 reads CASSREVGTGELFF. As DNA, the CDR3 is TGTGCCAGCTCACGCGAAGTGGGCACCGGGGAGCTGTTTTTT.

The chain combines TRBV5-6 with TRBJ1-1; D might be TRBD1 (5 bases). CDR3 length: 13 residues. Germline values: CDR1 SGHDT, CDR2 YYEEEE. V lost 0 bases and J lost 5, with 8 bases in between. The CDR3: CASSLGGGTEAFF. CDR3 nucleotide sequence: TGTGCCAGCAGCTTGGGGGGCGGGACTGAAGCTTTCTTT.

This chain joins TRBV5-1 and TRBJ1-1; tentatively, D is TRBD1 (6 bases). Trimming stripped 7 bases from V and 3 bases from J, with 16 bases between. This CDR3 comprises 14 residues. Germline CDR1 and CDR2: SGHRS and YFSETQ. CDR3 sequence (DNA): TGCGCCAGCCGATACAGGGATGGGTACACTGAAGCTTTCTTT. Protein: CASRYRDGYTEAFF.

This clone turned up a few times. This chain connects TRBV7-8 to TRBJ2-1; D could derive from TRBD1 or TRBD2 (6 bases each). CDR1 SGHVS and CDR2 FQNEAQ come from the germline V gene. The V end was cut by 1 base, the J end by 0 bases, with 13 bases between. The CDR3 is 17 amino acids. This CDR3 reads CASSLDRGRSSYNEQFF. The CDR3 DNA reads TGTGCCAGCAGCTTAGACCGGGGGCGAAGCTCCTACAATGAGCAGTTCTTC.

The chain has TRBV19 and TRBJ1-6; TRBD1 matches 8 bases. Germline CDR1 is LNHDA and CDR2 is SQIVND (reference sequence). The CDR3 covers 15 residues. The V gene end was trimmed by 5 bases and the J gene end by 7 bases; junction bases not matched to a gene: 7. The CDR3, as DNA: TGTGCCAGTAGTCTCAGGGGGCGGATCAATTCACCCCTCCACTTT. This codes for CASSLRGRINSPLHF.

The CDR3 sequence: CASSLSGYQETQYF. DNA for the CDR3: TGTGCCAGCAGCTTATCTGGTTACCAAGAGACCCAGTACTTC. This rearrangement joins TRBV7-9 to TRBJ2-5; D gene unclear. The CDR3 has 14 residues. Germline CDR1 and CDR2: SEHNR and FQNEAQ (reference sequence). Deletions cut 2 bases from V and 0 bases from J, with 7 bases between.

V and J are TRBV29-1 and TRBJ2-3, with D possibly TRBD1 on 6 matching bases. CDR1 and CDR2 (germline): SQVTM, ANQGSEA. The length of the CDR3 is 11 residues. Deletions cut 7 bases from V and 5 bases from J, with 10 bases between. CDR3 sequence reads: CSGGLEDTQYF. Written as DNA, the CDR3 is TGCAGCGGGGGGCTAGAAGATACGCAGTATTTT.

The rearrangement joins TRBV4-1 to TRBJ1-3; tentative D call: TRBD1 (6 bases). Per germline, CDR1 MGHRA and CDR2 YSYEKL. The CDR3 covers 19 residues. The germline V and J ends were trimmed by 0 bases and 1 base, with 19 bases remaining between them. This chain's CDR3 is CASSQDTGQLTISGNTIYF. CDR3 bases: TGCGCCAGCAGCCAAGATACCGGACAGTTAACTATTTCTGGAAACACCATATATTTT.

This clone was counted many times. The chain uses TRBV19 and TRBJ1-2; D is perhaps TRBD1 (6 bases). Looked up from germline, CDR1 is LNHDA and CDR2 is SQIVND (reference sequence). V dropped 5 bases and J dropped 7 bases, with 14 bases sitting between them. CDR3 length: 13 amino acids. CDR3 bases: TGTGCCAGTAGTCCCGGGACAATCGGTGGCTACACCTTC. Its protein product is CASSPGTIGGYTF.

The table lists this clone with a count of one. V is TRBV7-8 and J is TRBJ2-7; 11 bases are shared with TRBD1. This CDR3 contains 15 residues. Germline V lookup: CDR1 SGHVS, CDR2 FQNEAQ. V was pared by 5 bases and J by 3 bases, with 6 bases of the junction left unmatched. The CDR3 DNA follows: TGTGCCAGCAGCCCCGTGGGACAGGGGGTCTACGAGCAGTACTTC. It translates to CASSPVGQGVYEQYF.